This TCR beta chain originates from a study of CD8 T cells in Susac syndrome. Study overall: Among the sequenced Susac syndrome patients, more than five had active disease while about eight were in remission.

RNA was extracted with the RNeasy kit, and a quantity of about 0.45 to 1 ug was reverse transcribed using random hexamers. Amplification of TCR beta CDR3 used immunoSEQ multiplex PCR across 54 Vbeta and 13 Jbeta. TCRdb called the immunoSEQ multiplex PCR reads again in MiXCR, with one record for every CDR3 protein. The sample has about 170,000 distinct CDR3 sequences, 90% to 96% seen once. V lost 6 bases to trimming and J lost 9 bases, with 15 bases between them. Germline CDR1 is LNHDA and CDR2 is SQIVND (reference sequence). The length of the CDR3 is 14 residues. The TCR originated in a human donor with Susac syndrome. The material sequenced was CD4+ T cells from PBMCs. The chain links TRBV19 to TRBJ1-6, with D possibly TRBD1 on 6 matching bases. This chain's CDR3 is CASSPPGEASPLHF. The CDR3 DNA reads TGTGCCAGTAGCCCCCCAGGGGAGGCTTCACCCCTCCACTTT.